These 20 T cell receptor beta chains originate from one sample sequenced in a study of shared clonotypes between healthy human individuals. The repertoire was sequenced with immunoSEQ multiplex PCR; TCRdb's copy has only in-frame clones and lacks some. The data contain about 490,000 clones, less than 80% of them singletons. The sample consisted of PBMCs. Receptors were obtained from a woman in her 40s in good health. Some clones in this sample may be carry-over from other donors' samples.

The chain carries TRBV7-2 and TRBJ2-3, with D unclear. V shed 1 base and J shed 4 bases, with 6 bases lying between them. CDR1 SGHTA and CDR2 FQGNSA come from the germline V gene. This CDR3 contains 13 residues. The CDR3 spells CASSLEGADTQYF. The DNA for the CDR3 is TGTGCCAGCAGCTTAGAGGGCGCAGATACGCAGTATTTT.

This clone was recorded a few times. The rearrangement uses TRBV30 and TRBJ1-4, with D possibly being TRBD1 (5 bases). With 8 bases removed from V and 7 bases from J, the gap between germline ends came to 17 bases. The CDR3 spans 13 residues. Per germline, CDR1 GTSNPN and CDR2 SVGIG (reference sequence). Written as DNA, the CDR3 is TGTGCCCGCTCGGAGGGGAGTATTGAAAAACTGTTTTTT. Amino acids: CARSEGSIEKLFF.

The chain recombines TRBV11-2 with TRBJ2-4; 8 positions match TRBD1. The CDR3 has 15 amino acids. Looked up from germline, CDR1 is SGHAT and CDR2 is FQNNGV. With 1 base clipped from V and 7 bases from J, the junction kept 6 bases outside the gene matches. The CDR3 loop is CASSLGRTGTNIQYF. DNA of the CDR3: TGTGCCAGCAGCTTAGGGCGGACAGGGACCAACATTCAGTACTTC. Full variable domain (outside the CDR3, taken from reference TRBV11-2 and TRBJ2-4): EAGVAQSPRYKIIEKRQSVAFWCNPISGHATLYWYQQILGQGPKLLIQFQNNGVVDDSQLPKDRFSAERLKGVDSTLKIQPAKLEDSAVYLCASSLGRTGTNIQYFGAGTRLSVL.

The chain has TRBV4-3 and TRBJ2-4; D gene uncertain. The germline V and J ends were trimmed by 0 bases and 0 bases, with 6 bases remaining between them. This CDR3 has 15 residues. Per the germline V gene, CDR1 is LGHNA and CDR2 is YSLEER. In nucleotides, the CDR3 is TGCGCCAGCAGCCAAGACGTCATAGCCAAAAACATTCAGTACTTC. It is translated as CASSQDVIAKNIQYF.

The J gene is TRBJ1-3, the V gene TRBV28; D is possibly TRBD1 (5 bases). Per the germline V gene, CDR1 is MDHEN and CDR2 is SYDVKM. The V end was cut by 6 bases, the J end by 7 bases, with 16 bases between. This CDR3 is built from 14 residues. CDR3 in amino acids: CASSPVGGLNTIYF. CDR3 in DNA: TGTGCCAGCAGCCCAGTGGGGGGATTGAACACCATATATTTT. Using reference TRBV28 and TRBJ1-3 for the parts outside the CDR3, the full variable domain is DVKVTQSSRYLVKRTGEKVFLECVQDMDHENMFWYRQDPGLGLRLIYFSYDVKMKEKGDIPEGYSVSREKKERFSLILESASTNQTSMYLCASSPVGGLNTIYFGEGSWLTVV.

The J gene is TRBJ1-2, the V gene TRBV30; tentatively, D is TRBD1 (5 bases). The length of the CDR3 is 16 residues. V dropped 4 bases and J dropped 3 bases, with 21 bases sitting between them. Germline V gene lookup returns CDR1 GTSNPN and CDR2 SVGIG (reference sequence). Here the CDR3 DNA reads TGTGCCTGGACCGGGACCGCTCTCCCCCTGGACTATGGCTACACCTTC. It yields the protein CAWTGTALPLDYGYTF. Filled out from reference TRBV30 and TRBJ1-2, the complete variable domain reads SQTIHQWPATLVQPVGSPLSLECTVEGTSNPNLYWYRQAAGRGLQLLFYSVGIGQISSEVPQNLSASRPQDRQFILSSKKLLLSDSGFYLCAWTGTALPLDYGYTFGSGTRLTVV.

This clone came up many times. The rearrangement uses TRBV7-2 and TRBJ2-3; 8 bases map to TRBD1. J lost 4 bases, V lost 2 bases, and 8 bases had no gene match. Germline CDR1 and CDR2: SGHTA and FQGNSA. The CDR3 is made up of 16 amino acids. For the CDR3, the DNA is TGTGCCAGCAGCTTAAGTGGCAGGGGGCTGGCAGATACGCAGTATTTT. As protein: CASSLSGRGLADTQYF.

The rearrangement joins TRBV7-2 to TRBJ2-7; 7 positions agree with TRBD2. V shed 5 bases, J shed 4 bases, and the junction held 8 bases outside the gene matches. This CDR3 comprises 14 residues. Per the germline V gene, CDR1 is SGHTA and CDR2 is FQGNSA. This CDR3 is CASSLDIGGYEQYF. CDR3 bases: TGTGCCAGCAGCCTCGACATCGGGGGGTACGAGCAGTACTTC.

This clone was seen a handful of times. The chain combines TRBV6-4 with TRBJ2-1; D perhaps matches TRBD2 (6 bases). There are 13 residues in the CDR3. Germline V lookup: CDR1 MRHNA, CDR2 SNTAGT. Trimming removed 3 bases at V and 12 bases at J, with 15 bases between. The CDR3 region is CASSEIAGSRQFF. In DNA form, the CDR3 reads TGTGCCAGCAGTGAAATTGCCGGGAGCAGGCAGTTCTTC.

The chain recombines TRBV4-2 with TRBJ2-7; the match to TRBD2 covers 9 bases. The CDR3 runs 16 residues. V was clipped by 1 base and J by 1 base; unmatched bases: 5. In germline, CDR1 is LGHNA, CDR2 YNFKEQ. The CDR3 DNA reads TGTGCCAGCAGCCAAGGAGCTAGCGGGGCGTCCTACGAGCAGTACTTC. Translating it yields CASSQGASGASYEQYF.

The chain joins TRBV4-1 to TRBJ2-7, with 13 bases lining up with TRBD2. The V segment lost 1 base and the J segment 6 bases; nucleotides outside the gene matches: 3. The CDR3 runs to 15 residues. The V gene's germline CDR1 is MGHRA and CDR2 YSYEKL. The chain's CDR3 is CASSQAGLAGSEQYF. In DNA, the CDR3 is TGCGCCAGCAGCCAAGCGGGACTAGCGGGATCCGAGCAGTACTTC.

In this sample, this clone turned up once. The chain links TRBV7-6 to TRBJ2-7; 8 bases align to TRBD2. Germline V gives CDR1 SGHVS, CDR2 FNYEAQ. V was pared by 5 bases and J by 2 bases, with 14 bases of the junction left unmatched. The CDR3 extends over 17 amino acids. The CDR3 here is CASSIPSGAGGTYEQYF. In DNA, the CDR3 is TGTGCCAGCAGCATACCTTCTGGCGCGGGAGGTACCTACGAGCAGTACTTC.

This sequence joins TRBV28 and TRBJ2-7; unclear D gene. Germline V gene sequence: CDR1 MDHEN, CDR2 SYDVKM. The CDR3 covers 12 residues. With 6 bases removed from V and 4 bases from J, the gap between germline ends came to 10 bases. The CDR3 nucleotides read TGTGCCAGCAGCCAGGTCGGATACGAGCAGTACTTC. This translates into CASSQVGYEQYF.

In its sample, this clone was seen many times. V gene TRBV7-9 combines with J gene TRBJ2-5; D gene uncertain. The CDR3 runs 14 residues. With 5 bases removed from V and 5 bases from J, the gap between germline ends came to 15 bases. Germline CDR1 SEHNR, CDR2 FQNEAQ (reference sequence). CDR3 residues: CASSKDAGWETQYF. The CDR3 DNA follows: TGTGCCAGCAGCAAGGACGCCGGATGGGAGACCCAGTACTTC.

V and J are TRBV5-1 and TRBJ2-1, with 11 bases fitting TRBD2. V shed 3 bases, J shed 6 bases, and the junction held 11 bases outside the gene matches. CDR1 and CDR2 (germline): SGHRS, YFSETQ. There are 17 residues in the CDR3. CDR3 in amino acids: CASSWGTGTSGPNEQFF. The CDR3 DNA follows: TGCGCCAGCAGCTGGGGGACCGGGACTAGCGGTCCCAATGAGCAGTTCTTC.

This chain links TRBV9 with TRBJ2-1, with D unclear. CDR3 length: 12 amino acids. Trimming took 3 bases from V and 4 from J, leaving 5 bases between them. In germline, CDR1 is SGDLS, CDR2 YYNGEE. The CDR3 region is CASSGSYNEQFF. DNA for the CDR3: TGTGCCAGCAGCGGGAGTTACAATGAGCAGTTCTTC.

The chain uses TRBV4-2 and TRBJ1-4; 9 bases are a match to TRBD1. CDR1 and CDR2 (germline): LGHNA, YNFKEQ. CDR3 length: 16 amino acids. The trim removed 1 base at V and 8 bases at J, leaving 8 bases unmatched. For the CDR3, the DNA is TGTGCCAGCAGCCAAGTGGAGGGACAGGGTGGGGAAAAACTGTTTTTT. Translated, it gives CASSQVEGQGGEKLFF.

This clone has only a few counts. This rearrangement joins TRBV27 to TRBJ2-2; D unclear. V gave up 6 bases and J gave up 8 bases, with 10 bases separating them. Germline CDR1 reads MNHEY; CDR2 reads SMNVEV (reference sequence). There are 12 residues in the CDR3. CDR3 region: CASSTMGGELFF. The CDR3 DNA reads TGTGCCAGCAGCACCATGGGAGGGGAGCTGTTTTTT.

This rearrangement joins TRBV19 to TRBJ2-5; no definite D call. V lost 0 bases and J 5 bases, leaving 7 bases between the germline ends. Germline V gene sequence: CDR1 LNHDA, CDR2 SQIVND (reference sequence). The CDR3 contains 13 residues. The CDR3 protein is CASSIEVWETQYF. The CDR3, as DNA: TGTGCCAGTAGTATAGAAGTGTGGGAGACCCAGTACTTC.

Turning to this clone: With a much larger clone just one base away, this may be a read error. The same CDR3 also results from other DNA sequences found in this sample. The J gene is TRBJ2-3, the V gene TRBV30, with D perhaps matching TRBD2 (6 bases). Per germline, CDR1 GTSNPN and CDR2 SVGIG (reference sequence). With 0 bases removed from V and 3 bases from J, the gap between germline ends came to 7 bases. The CDR3 consists of 13 residues. DNA of the CDR3: TGTGCCTGGAGTGTGCGGGGAACAGATACGCAGTATTTT. Translated, it gives CAWSVRGTDTQYF. Filled out from reference TRBV30 and TRBJ2-3, the complete variable domain reads SQTIHQWPATLVQPVGSPLSLECTVEGTSNPNLYWYRQAAGRGLQLLFYSVGIGQISSEVPQNLSASRPQDRQFILSSKKLLLSDSGFYLCAWSVRGTDTQYFGPGTRLTVL.